The 14 T cell receptor beta chains listed next were all sequenced from one sample in a study of cytomegalovirus exposure and HLA in healthy donors. Use of 60 Vbeta and 13 Jbeta primers characterized the PCR. Here immunoSEQ multiplex PCR was the method, and the copy in TCRdb shows in-frame clones only, minus some. The table has 100,000 to 150,000 clones, about 84% seen once. The sequenced sample was PBMCs. The receptor set was obtained from a middle-aged man in good health and CMV-seronegative.

The chain uses TRBV23-1 and TRBJ2-1; the D is unclear. TRBV23-1 is an ORF, and what it does is uncertain. V lost 9 bases to trimming and J lost 10 bases, with 25 bases between them. This CDR3 is built from 15 residues. CDR3 region: CASQVEEPRYREQFF. In DNA form, the CDR3 reads TGCGCCAGTCAAGTAGAAGAGCCCCGGTACCGGGAGCAGTTCTTC.

The CDR3 coding sequence is TGCGCCAGCAGCGGGACTAGCGGGGAATTCTCCTACAATGAGCAGTTCTTC. Translating it yields CASSGTSGEFSYNEQFF. The V call is TRBV5-1, the J call TRBJ2-1, with 13 positions matching TRBD2. The germline CDR1 and CDR2 sequences are SGHRS and YFSETQ. After removal of 4 bases from V and 0 bases from J, the junction contained 4 bases not matched to a gene. This CDR3 has 17 amino acids.

CDR3 DNA sequence: TGCGCCAGCAGTCTCGGAGATCCCAATCAGCCCCAGCATTTT. Protein: CASSLGDPNQPQHF. The chain recombines TRBV5-1 with TRBJ1-5, with D unresolved. Germline V gene data show CDR1 as SGHRS and CDR2 as YFSETQ. This CDR3 has 14 amino acids. V lost 5 bases and J lost 3, with 12 bases in between.

A few counts support this clone. This chain connects TRBV6-1 to TRBJ1-5; the D is unclear. Germline assignment: CDR1 MNHNS and CDR2 SASEGT. V lost 1 base, J lost 14 bases, and 12 bases lay in between. This CDR3 region has 12 residues. CDR3 in amino acids: CASSEERGSKHF. CDR3 bases: TGTGCCAGCAGTGAAGAACGGGGTTCAAAGCATTTT.

The chain couples TRBV7-9 to TRBJ2-2; D is possibly TRBD2 (6 bases). In germline, CDR1 is SEHNR, CDR2 FQNEAQ (reference sequence). CDR3 length: 13 residues. V was shortened by 8 bases and J by 10 bases, with 17 bases between the two germline ends. CDR3 in amino acids: CASVLRAREELFF. The CDR3 nucleotides read TGTGCCAGCGTCTTGCGGGCGCGGGAGGAGCTGTTTTTT.

The chain links TRBV5-6 to TRBJ1-1, with 7 bases matching TRBD1. The germline V gene encodes CDR1 SGHDT and CDR2 YYEEEE. V lost 0 bases, J lost 4 bases, and 0 bases stayed unmatched. CDR3 size: 13 residues. The CDR3 sequence: CASSLDRGTEAFF. The DNA of the CDR3 is TGTGCCAGCAGCTTGGACAGGGGCACTGAAGCTTTCTTT.

The V gene is TRBV7-9, the J gene TRBJ2-3; the match to TRBD1 covers 8 bases. CDR3 length: 19 residues. CDR1 is SEHNR, CDR2 FQNEAQ, per germline (reference sequence). With 5 bases clipped from V and 4 bases from J, the junction kept 20 bases outside the gene matches. The DNA for the CDR3 is TGTGCCAGCAGCCCGACAGGGGAAGGCCCCAGGGTAGGATCAGATACGCAGTATTTT. It codes for CASSPTGEGPRVGSDTQYF.

The chain employs TRBV13 and TRBJ2-3, with D perhaps matching TRBD1 (6 bases). This CDR3 contains 15 residues. Trimming stripped 6 bases from V and 3 bases from J, with 16 bases between. Germline V gives CDR1 PRHDT, CDR2 FYEKMQ (reference sequence). The CDR3 loop reads CASSLLGAFTDTQYF. CDR3 nucleotide sequence: TGTGCCAGCAGTCTATTGGGGGCGTTTACAGATACGCAGTATTTT.

The rearrangement links TRBV5-4 to TRBJ2-7; 10 bases map to TRBD2. The trim removed 0 bases at V and 0 bases at J, leaving 6 bases unmatched. There are 17 residues in the CDR3. Germline V gene data show CDR1 as SGHNT and CDR2 as YYREEE (reference sequence). The DNA for the CDR3 is TGTGCCAGCAGCTTGGGAGCGGGGGGGATCCCCTCCTACGAGCAGTACTTC. Amino acid sequence: CASSLGAGGIPSYEQYF.

The table lists this clone with many counts. The CDR3 sequence: CATSRIRGNEAFF. In nucleotides, the CDR3 is TGTGCCACCAGCAGAATCCGCGGGAATGAAGCTTTCTTT. This chain connects TRBV15 to TRBJ1-1; D ambiguous. Germline V gene lookup returns CDR1 LNHNV and CDR2 YYDKDF (reference sequence). V shed 2 bases and J shed 7 bases, with 11 bases lying between them. This CDR3 is built from 13 residues.

This chain links TRBV7-8 with TRBJ2-1, with TRBD2 matching over 11 bases. With V trimmed by 2 bases and J by 3 bases, 12 bases remained unmatched. CDR1 and CDR2 from the germline V gene are SGHVS and FQNEAQ. The CDR3 is 19 residues long. CDR3 residues: CASSLRGLAGGSLYNEQFF. CDR3 in DNA: TGTGCCAGCAGCTTACGGGGGTTAGCGGGGGGGTCCCTCTACAATGAGCAGTTCTTC.

V gene TRBV2 combines with J gene TRBJ1-2, with 7 positions matching TRBD1. This CDR3 is built from 12 residues. CDR1 and CDR2 from the germline V gene are SNHLY and FYNNEI. J gave up 7 bases and V 6 bases, and 5 bases lay outside the gene matches. CDR3 coding DNA: TGTGCCAGCAGCCCGGGGACAGTTGGCTACACCTTC. It encodes CASSPGTVGYTF.

For the CDR3, the DNA is TGTGCCAGCAGCTTAGAATTCTCGGTCTACAATGAGCAGTTCTTC. This sequence encodes CASSLEFSVYNEQFF. The chain is built from TRBV7-2 and TRBJ2-1; D unclear. The V gene lost 1 base and the J gene lost 3 bases, with 10 bases spanning the gap. The CDR3 is 15 amino acids. The germline V gene has CDR1 SGHTA and CDR2 FQGNSA.

This clone was seen a few times. This chain links TRBV4-3 with TRBJ1-2, with D unresolved. Trimming stripped 0 bases from V and 7 bases from J, with 12 bases between. Germline V gene sequence: CDR1 LGHNA, CDR2 YSLEER. The CDR3 is made up of 14 amino acids. The CDR3 nucleotides read TGCGCCAGCAGCCAAGAAACAGAGTTGGCTGGCTACACCTTC. Its protein is CASSQETELAGYTF.